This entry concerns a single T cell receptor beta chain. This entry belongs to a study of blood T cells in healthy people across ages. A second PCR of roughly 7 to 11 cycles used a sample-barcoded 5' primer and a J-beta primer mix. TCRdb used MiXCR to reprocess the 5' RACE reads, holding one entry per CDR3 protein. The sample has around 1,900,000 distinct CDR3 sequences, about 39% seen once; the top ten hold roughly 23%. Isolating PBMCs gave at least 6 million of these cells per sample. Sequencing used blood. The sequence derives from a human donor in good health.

Written as DNA, the CDR3 is TGTGCCAGCAAAGCACCGGGACACTCCTACGAGCAGTACTTC. This gives the protein CASKAPGHSYEQYF. V and J are TRBV28 and TRBJ2-7; TRBD1 is a possible D gene (6 bases). In germline, CDR1 is MDHEN, CDR2 SYDVKM. The V and J ends lost 7 bases and 0 bases respectively, with 13 bases between them. CDR3 length: 14 amino acids.